This T cell receptor (beta chain) was sequenced in a study of identical twins listed by TCRdb under 2016. Regarding the research as a whole: TCR alpha and beta repertoires from monozygotic twins, unrelated adults of various ages and cord blood were deep-sequenced to test whether fetal clonotypes persist. To rule out contamination, the twin experiments were replicated at different times with different library preparation protocols.

Concerning this clonotype itself: Its recognized antigen is unknown. No base quality values were provided; no much bigger clone lies one nucleotide off.

Findings and caveats that apply to the study as a whole: Recombination models systematically underestimated out-of-frame TCR alpha sharing in monozygotic twins but agreed with sharing between unrelated individuals. In beta out-of-frame sequences, excess twin sharing was weaker, because having fewer shared sequences lowered the signal-to-noise ratio. Because the same donors could not be followed over many years, the conclusions relied on cross-sectional statistical analysis. Zero-insertion analyses could be partly confounded by invariant T cells such as MAIT and iNKT, though diverse VJ usage argued against such confounding for most clonotypes. Fewer insertions were carried by abundant cord blood beta clonotypes, a similar but weaker trend appeared in young adult naive repertoires, and no such trend appeared in memory repertoires. Compared with coincidental sharing between unrelated individuals, out-of-frame TCR alpha sequences shared between twins had an excess of sequences with low generation probability.

Receptor amplification or capture employed 5' RACE. Instrument used: Illumina HiSeq 2000. A universal primer binding site was introduced by template switching, and a unique molecular identifier was present in the final cDNA, enabling accurate counting of TCR cDNA molecules. First-strand cDNA for TCR alpha and beta chains was synthesized from specific primers in the conserved constant-segment region. Each cDNA library was double barcoded, with a SMART-Mk sample barcode plus Illumina barcodes, to control for contamination. TruSeq adapter sequences and Illumina sample barcodes were added in two successive PCR steps. The TCR alpha and beta cDNA libraries were sequenced on the Illumina HiSeq platform using custom primers. Under the source paper's analysis protocol: MiGEC processed the raw reads to extract unique molecular identifiers, while MiXCR was used to determine the CDR3 positions. Recombination models were inferred per individual with the repgenHMM and IGoR tools using an EM algorithm. The tcR package in R was used for shared clonotype analysis, with sharing normalized by the product of cloneset sizes. Out-of-frame nonproductive sequences were analyzed to study raw recombination free of thymic and clonal selection effects. TCRdb reran the public reads through fastp at Q25 and MiXCR, keeping productive beta chains. Each entry is one CDR3 protein sequence, shown with its most common DNA and genes. These V and J calls originate from TCRdb's pipeline instead of the authors' own analysis. For this sample there are 400,000 to 550,000 distinct CDR3 sequences; around 20% appear just once. Of the sample, around 1% falls within the top ten clones.

Trimmed from V: 1 base; trimmed from J: 4 bases; junction bases lacking a gene match: 6. The CDR3 contains 16 residues, cysteine and phenylalanine counted. The CDR3 DNA has 48 bases and is translated from base 1. CDR1 SNHLY and CDR2 FYNNEI were looked up in the germline V gene. All donors were healthy Caucasians. Three pairs of female monozygotic twins, all aged roughly 18 to 29 years, were included in the twin cohort. Positive isolation kits from Invitrogen were used to isolate CD4+ and CD8+ T cell populations. A further study also used this sample, focusing on T cells expressing NK-cell markers. The second publication reports: About eight donors provided sorted CD3+CD56+NKG2C+, CD3+CD56+NKG2C- and CD3+CD56-NKG2C+ T-cell subsets, whose TCR beta-chain repertoires were profiled. Among the eight sequenced donors, seven were HCMV-seropositive and one was HCMV-seronegative. In several experiments an anti-gammadeltaTCR antibody was added to restrict sorting to alphabetaTCR-expressing T cells. For roughly six donors, the dominant CD3+CD56+NKG2C+ clonotypes were among the top 10 CD8+ clonotypes and accounted for about 1.0-8% of CD8+ T cells. Those dominant clonotypes were again the most abundant among CD3+CD56-NKG2C+ cells in four donors, at 28.3-60.1%. Whether the expanded NKG2C-expressing T cell clones were specific for HCMV antigens remained unclear. Randomly selected healthy volunteers, three men and five women, were used as the eight sequenced donors. To determine HCMV serostatus, a commercial ELISA kit was used to detect HCMV-specific IgG in serum. MIGEC was used to demultiplex reads and group reads by UMI, and MiTCR was used to assemble and quantify clonotypes. To exclude erroneous sequences, any TCR cDNA sequence not supported by at least two reads was discarded. The tcR package was used for downstream repertoire analysis, with clonotypes matched between fractions based on CDR3 nucleotide sequence plus V segment. VDJmatch was used to annotate antigen specificity against VDJdb, with one amino acid substitution allowed in CDR3.

The origin of this receptor is a woman aged 18-35 years in good health. This chain is built from TRBV2 and TRBJ2-3; TRBD2 agrees with 9 junctional bases. Source material: CD4+ T cells sorted from blood. Here the CDR3 is given as CASSEVAGGRADTQYF. The bases read TGTGCCAGCAGTGAAGTTGCGGGAGGGCGAGCAGATACGCAGTATTTT.